This T cell receptor beta chain was sequenced in a study of CD8 T cells in Susac syndrome. High-throughput TCR beta sequencing covered peripheral CD8+ and CD4+ T cells. This clonotype was counted once. RNA amounts of 0.5 to 1 ug underwent reverse transcription with random hexamers. MiXCR, applied by TCRdb to the immunoSEQ multiplex PCR reads, yields one record per CDR3 protein. The sample consists of over 100,000 distinct CDR3 sequences, over 95% of them appearing once. This CDR3 is 15 amino acids long. Trimming took off 0 bases at V and 0 bases at J, with 9 bases between the two ends. The germline V gene encodes CDR1 SGHRS and CDR2 YFSETQ.

V and J are TRBV5-1 and TRBJ2-5; no definite D call. The TCR originated in a human donor with Susac syndrome. The sequencing input was CD4+ T cells from PBMCs. The CDR3 protein is CASSLEFADQETQYF. The DNA of the CDR3 is TGCGCCAGCAGCTTGGAGTTTGCGGACCAAGAGACCCAGTACTTC. The complete variable domain, with remaining parts taken from reference TRBV5-1 and TRBJ2-5, reads KAGVTQTPRYLIKTRGQQVTLSCSPISGHRSVSWYQQTPGQGLQFLFEYFSETQRNKGNFPGRFSGRQFSNSRSEMNVSTLELGDSALYLCASSLEFADQETQYFGPGTRLLVL.